The clone carrying this TCR beta chain was seen many times. Its cognate antigen is unknown. TCR beta CDR3 sequences were amplified from RNA transcripts. First-round RT-PCR with HTBI primers amplified the TCR CDR3 region. One entry per CDR3 protein, called by TCRdb with MiXCR from the multiplex PCR reads. The sample has about 610,000 distinct CDR3 sequences; 16% are singletons. In making diagnoses, clinical symptoms, serum thyroxine and TRAb, thyroid ultrasound and orbital computed tomography were all used. CDR1 and CDR2 (germline): SGHAT, FQNNGV. The CDR3 has 13 amino acids. Trimming stripped 4 bases from V and 11 bases from J, with 12 bases between. The data originate from a study of T cells in Graves' hyperthyroidism and ophthalmopathy. Whole-study results and caveats: Most clonotypes expanded in the thyroid (above 0.001) were also present in blood. Ophthalmopathy, which appeared later, was predicted by the model a median about 5.9 months before onset.

Sequencing was done on a sample of blood. This rearrangement joins TRBV11-2 to TRBJ1-6; D not resolved. The sequence was collected from a woman between 40 and 50 years old with Graves' ophthalmopathy. The CDR3: CASSSGLSPPLHF. The CDR3 DNA reads as TGTGCCAGCAGCTCCGGCTTATCTCCACCCCTCCACTTT.